This T cell receptor beta chain was found in a study of T cell repertoires in cytomegalovirus infection. The table lists this clonotype with many counts. Its antigen is unidentified. V was shortened by 3 bases and J by 1 base, with 10 bases between the two germline ends. Germline CDR1 and CDR2: SGHTA and FQGNSA. The CDR3 consists of 16 residues. Overall study results and limits: Predominance within the ex vivo response was attributable to HLA-C-restricted CMV-specific TCR beta clonotypes. Totalled public TCR beta family frequency picked out people who carried CMV plus the relevant HLA.

MiXCR, run by TCRdb on the reads, gives a single entry per CDR3 protein. The table has 150,000 to 200,000 distinct CDR3 sequences, 9.5% seen once. V is TRBV7-2 and J is TRBJ2-6, with D possibly matching TRBD1 (6 bases). The sequenced sample consisted of PBMCs. The sequence was collected from a human donor in good health (CMV status not recorded). Some clones in this sample may be carry-over from other donors' samples. CDR3 amino acids: CASSFTGNSGANVLTF. The CDR3 DNA is TGTGCCAGCAGCTTCACAGGGAATTCTGGGGCCAACGTCCTGACTTTC.